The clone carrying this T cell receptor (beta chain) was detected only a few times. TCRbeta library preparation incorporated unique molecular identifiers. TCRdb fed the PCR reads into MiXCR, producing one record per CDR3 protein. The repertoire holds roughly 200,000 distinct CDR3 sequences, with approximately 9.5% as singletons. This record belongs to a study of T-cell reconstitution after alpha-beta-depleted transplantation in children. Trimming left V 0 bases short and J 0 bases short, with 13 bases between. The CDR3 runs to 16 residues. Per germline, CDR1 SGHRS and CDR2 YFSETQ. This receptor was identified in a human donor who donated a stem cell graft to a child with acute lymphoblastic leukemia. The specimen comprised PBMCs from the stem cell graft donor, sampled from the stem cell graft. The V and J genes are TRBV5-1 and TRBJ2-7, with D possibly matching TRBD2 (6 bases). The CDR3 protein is CASSLAAGRSSYEQYF. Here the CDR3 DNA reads TGCGCCAGCAGCTTGGCCGCAGGGAGGAGCTCCTACGAGCAGTACTTC. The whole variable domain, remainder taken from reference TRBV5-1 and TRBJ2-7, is KAGVTQTPRYLIKTRGQQVTLSCSPISGHRSVSWYQQTPGQGLQFLFEYFSETQRNKGNFPGRFSGRQFSNSRSEMNVSTLELGDSALYLCASSLAAGRSSYEQYFGPGTRLTVT.